This is a list of T cell receptor beta chains from one sample in a study of control samples from healthy donors and cancer patients. TCRdb's copy holds only in-frame clones and misses some; the assay was immunoSEQ multiplex PCR. The sample lists around 20,000 clones, about four fifths occurring once. Sequencing was done on a sample of PBMCs. The receptors come from a man older than 75 with head and neck cancer. The conserved cysteine and the conserved F or W are not part of the CDR3 here. Each record gives: J gene, V gene, CDR3 protein.

TRBJ1-4 TRBV3-1/TRBV3-2 ASSQSPVVATNEKLF
TRBJ1-6 TRBV10-2 ASSEDRGPSPLH
TRBJ1-5 TRBV19 ASSIGGPNQPQH
TRBJ2-1 TRBV11-2 ASSLGNDGEQF
TRBJ2-3 TRBV2 ASSVWREGPDTQY
TRBJ2-7 TRBV28 ASSPPRGGQY
TRBJ1-2 TRBV7-8 ASSFGQGNYGYT
TRBJ1-2 TRBV19 ASSMSGVIYGYT
TRBJ1-6 TRBV27 ASSSLYRGNGSPLH
TRBJ2-3 TRBV9 ASSARASRTDTQY
TRBJ2-1 TRBV20-1 SALPDPRF
TRBJ2-3 TRBV9 ASSALKGTDTQY
TRBJ2-1 TRBV14 ASSQSAGGNEQF
TRBJ2-1 TRBV12-3/TRBV12-4 ASSSDGYNEQF
TRBJ2-5 TRBV3-1/TRBV3-2 ASSQDWDYQETQY
TRBJ2-7 TRBV7-2 ASSLVADSSYEQY
TRBJ2-7 TRBV7-2 ASSLSGTGGYEQY
TRBJ2-7 TRBV2 ASSEARDLEQY